This TCR beta chain came from a study of CD8 T cells in Susac syndrome. Study-level results: The number of individuals included in the study's TCR sequencing and HLA analysis was acknowledged as relatively small.

J lost 6 bases, V lost 3 bases, and 4 bases had no gene match. The CDR3 sequence is 12 residues long. Germline V gene sequence: CDR1 DFQATT, CDR2 SNEGSKA (reference sequence). After extraction with the RNeasy kit, about 0.45 to 1 ug of the RNA was reverse transcribed using random hexamers. A single record per CDR3 protein comes from TCRdb applying MiXCR to the immunoSEQ multiplex PCR reads. The sample yields around 150,000 distinct CDR3 sequences, 93% seen once. Comment on this clonotype: The antigen is unknown.

The chain has TRBV20-1 and TRBJ1-1; 7 bases are shared with TRBD1. The sequenced sample consisted of CD4+ T cells from PBMCs. The receptor comes from a human donor in good health. The CDR3 DNA reads TGCAGTGCTAGCAAGGGGGCCGCTGAAGCTTTCTTT. It encodes CSASKGAAEAFF.